This T cell receptor (beta chain) was captured by sequencing in a study of T cell responses to AZD1222 COVID-19 vaccine. The repertoire was sequenced with immunoSEQ multiplex PCR; TCRdb's copy has only in-frame clones and lacks some. The table records 150,000 to 250,000 clones, about 93% of them present only once. CDR3 length equals 13 residues. V was cut by 0 bases and J by 8 bases, with 11 bases left in between. Looked up from germline, CDR1 is GTSNPN and CDR2 is SVGIG (reference sequence). This chain uses TRBV30 with TRBJ2-1; D unclear. This clonotype originated in an adult who received the AZD1222 COVID-19 vaccine. The sequencing used peripheral blood, collected 28 days after the second AZD1222 dose. In nucleotides, the CDR3 is TGTGCCTGGAGTGTTCTGGGCAGCGATGAGCAGTTCTTC. The encoded protein is CAWSVLGSDEQFF.